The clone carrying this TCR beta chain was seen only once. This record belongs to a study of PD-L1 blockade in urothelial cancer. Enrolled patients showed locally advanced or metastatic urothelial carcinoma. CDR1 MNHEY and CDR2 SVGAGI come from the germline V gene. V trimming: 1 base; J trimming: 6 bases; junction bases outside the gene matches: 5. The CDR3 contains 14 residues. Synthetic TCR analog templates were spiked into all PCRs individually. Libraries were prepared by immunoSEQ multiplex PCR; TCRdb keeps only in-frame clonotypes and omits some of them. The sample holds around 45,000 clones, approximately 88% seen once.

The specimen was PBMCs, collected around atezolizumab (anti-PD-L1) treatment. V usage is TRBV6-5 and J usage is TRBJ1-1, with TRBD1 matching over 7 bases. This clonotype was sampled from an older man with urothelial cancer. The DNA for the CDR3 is TGTGCCAGCAGTTACTTGAACAGGGGCGCTGAAGCTTTCTTT. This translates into CASSYLNRGAEAFF.